This TCR beta chain was captured in a study of blood T cells in healthy people across ages (dated by TCRdb to 2015 to 2017). With regard to the full study: In model experiments, roughly one uniquely barcoded TCR beta cDNA molecule per two T cells was captured by template switching. Using deep sequencing normalized with unique cDNA molecular identifiers, the study measured how TCR beta repertoire diversity changes with age. Four age groups were formed from the donors: young (average 16 years), middle-aged (approximately 40), aged (approximately 60) and long-lived (approximately 80). Donors of different ages were randomly distributed across sequencing lanes to avoid experimental bias. Two additional independent replicas of 1 million unique cDNA reads from the same blood draw were analyzed for two donors (one aged 18 to 29 and one aged 80 or older).

Donors were roughly 40 systemically healthy Caucasian individuals from Russia aged roughly 6 to 100 years. Ten milliliters of peripheral blood were drawn from each donor into EDTA-treated Vacutainer tubes. Ficoll-Paque density-gradient centrifugation was used to isolate PBMCs, with at least 6.5 million per sample. Trizol reagent was used to extract total RNA from the PBMCs, yielding at least 6 micrograms per sample. For every donor, an aliquot of PBMCs went through flow cytometry to measure the percentages of naive CD45RAhigh/CD27high T cells. Library preparation was by 5' RACE. Instrument on record: Illumina HiSeq 2500. A second roughly 6 to 11 cycle PCR used a sample-barcoded 5' primer and a J-beta primer mix. A unique molecular identifier was introduced onto each TCR beta cDNA molecule by a template-switch 5' adaptor carrying 12 random nucleotides. Each sample yielded at least 2.5 million CDR3-containing paired-end reads. All of the RNA was converted into first-strand cDNA using the Mint cDNA synthesis kit, with a TRBC-specific oligonucleotide serving as the primer. Following uracil-DNA glycosylase treatment, a first 18-cycle PCR with universal primers M1SS and BC2_uni_R was performed on all cDNA. The source study handled its data this way. Normalization of each sample was performed by random selection of 1 million high-quality reads, each carrying a distinct molecular identifier. Reads with shared molecular identifiers were discarded instead of being binned into consensus sequences. CDR3 identification, clonotype clustering and error correction used MiTCR with a Q25 quality threshold and the strictest error-elimination algorithm. A nonparametric unseen species model using Euler transformation provided a lower-bound estimate of total TCR beta diversity. TCRdb trimmed public reads at Q25 via fastp, called clones via MiXCR and kept in-frame beta chains. One record per CDR3 amino acid sequence lists the most common genes and DNA. What appears here as the V and J calls and clone size reflects TCRdb's work, not the paper's. The sample profile shows about 1.8 million distinct CDR3 sequences; roughly 49% of them were found once. The ten largest account for more than 2% of the sample.

This clonotype occurred a few times. The clone's antigen remains unknown. Per-base qualities were not stored, and no clone one base away is much larger. From the germline V gene, CDR1 is MNHEY and CDR2 is SVGEGT. V and J are truncated by 2 bases and 3 bases respectively, leaving an intervening sequence of 16 bases. Its CDR3 holds 16 amino acids, cysteine through phenylalanine. CDR3 DNA only is kept here, 48 bases in frame from base 1. What the research found in general, with its limitations: Since profiling was done on bulk unsorted PBMCs, naive and antigen-experienced compartments could not be conclusively compared. Estimates of total diversity from one million sequenced T cells were regarded as lower bounds and underestimates. As age increased, observed TCR beta diversity per million T cells dropped in a roughly linear way, and a significant reduction was already evident by age 40. Observed TCR beta diversity correlated strongly with the percentage of naive T cells measured by flow cytometry. Because the CMV infection status of the donors was unknown, age-related changes in expanded clonotypes may potentially have been confounded. Compared with the aged group, the long-lived group had more naive CD4+ T cells, fewer expanded clones and increased TCR diversity, a pattern suggesting age selection.

Sample: blood. The sequence derives from a woman between 35 and 50 years old in good health. The rearranged chain carries TRBV6-2 or TRBV6-3 and TRBJ2-5; the D gene cannot be resolved reliably. The sequence in DNA is TGTGCCAGCAGTTACAACCCGTGGGCTGTAGAAGAGACCCAGTACTTC. Translated, it reads CASSYNPWAVEETQYF.